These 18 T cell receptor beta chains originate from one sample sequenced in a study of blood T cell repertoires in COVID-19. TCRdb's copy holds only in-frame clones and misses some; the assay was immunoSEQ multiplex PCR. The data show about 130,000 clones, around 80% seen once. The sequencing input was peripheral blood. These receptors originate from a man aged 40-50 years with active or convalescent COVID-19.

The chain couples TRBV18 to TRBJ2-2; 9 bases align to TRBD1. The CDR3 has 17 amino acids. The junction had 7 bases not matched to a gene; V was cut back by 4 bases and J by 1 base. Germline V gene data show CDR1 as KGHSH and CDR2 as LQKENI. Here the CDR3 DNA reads TGTGCCAGCTCACTAGCCGGGACAGGGAGGAACACCGGGGAGCTGTTTTTT. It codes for CASSLAGTGRNTGELFF.

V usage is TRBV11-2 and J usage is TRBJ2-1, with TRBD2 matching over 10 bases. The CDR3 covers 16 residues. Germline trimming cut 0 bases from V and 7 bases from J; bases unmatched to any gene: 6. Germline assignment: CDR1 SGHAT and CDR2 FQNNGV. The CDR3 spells CASSLDLLAGANEQFF. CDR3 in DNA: TGTGCCAGCAGCTTAGATCTCCTAGCGGGAGCGAATGAGCAGTTCTTC.

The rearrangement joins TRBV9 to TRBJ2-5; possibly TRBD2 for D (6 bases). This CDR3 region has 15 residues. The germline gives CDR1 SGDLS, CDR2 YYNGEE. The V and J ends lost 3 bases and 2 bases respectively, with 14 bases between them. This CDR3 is CASSALGGKQETQYF. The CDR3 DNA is TGTGCCAGCAGCGCACTCGGGGGAAAGCAAGAGACCCAGTACTTC.

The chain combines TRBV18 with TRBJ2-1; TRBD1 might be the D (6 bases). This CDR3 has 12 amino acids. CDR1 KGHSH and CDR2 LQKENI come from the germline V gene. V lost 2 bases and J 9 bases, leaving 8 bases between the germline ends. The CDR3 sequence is CASSPAGVEQFF. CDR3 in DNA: TGTGCCAGCTCACCAGCAGGGGTTGAGCAGTTCTTC. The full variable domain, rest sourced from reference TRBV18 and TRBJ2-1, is NAGVMQNPRHLVRRRGQEARLRCSPMKGHSHVYWYRQLPEEGLKFMVYLQKENIIDESGMPKERFSAEFPKEGPSILRIQQVVRGDSAAYFCASSPAGVEQFFGPGTRLTVL.

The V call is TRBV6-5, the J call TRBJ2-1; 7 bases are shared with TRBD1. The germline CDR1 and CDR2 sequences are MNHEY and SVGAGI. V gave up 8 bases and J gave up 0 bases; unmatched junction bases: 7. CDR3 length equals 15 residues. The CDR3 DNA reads TGTGCCAGCCGAAATTCAGGGGGCTCCTACAATGAGCAGTTCTTC. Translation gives CASRNSGGSYNEQFF.

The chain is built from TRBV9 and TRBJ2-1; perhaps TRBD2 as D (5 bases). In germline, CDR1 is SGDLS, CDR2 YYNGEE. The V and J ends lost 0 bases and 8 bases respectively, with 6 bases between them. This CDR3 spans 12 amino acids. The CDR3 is CASSVGRDEQFF. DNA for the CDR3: TGTGCCAGCAGCGTAGGGCGGGATGAGCAGTTCTTC.

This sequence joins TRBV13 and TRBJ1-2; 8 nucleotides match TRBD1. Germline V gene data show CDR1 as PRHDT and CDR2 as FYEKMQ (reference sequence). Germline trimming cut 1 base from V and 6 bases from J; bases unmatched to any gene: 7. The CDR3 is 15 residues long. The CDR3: CASSLAGQGADGYTF. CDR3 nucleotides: TGTGCCAGCAGCTTAGCAGGACAGGGAGCGGATGGCTACACCTTC.

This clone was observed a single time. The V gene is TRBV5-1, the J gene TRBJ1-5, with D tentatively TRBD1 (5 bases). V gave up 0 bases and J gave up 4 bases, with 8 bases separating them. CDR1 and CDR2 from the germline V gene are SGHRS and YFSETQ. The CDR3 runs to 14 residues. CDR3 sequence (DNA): TGCGCCAGCAGCTTGGTGGGGGGAAATCAGCCCCAGCATTTT. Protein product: CASSLVGGNQPQHF.

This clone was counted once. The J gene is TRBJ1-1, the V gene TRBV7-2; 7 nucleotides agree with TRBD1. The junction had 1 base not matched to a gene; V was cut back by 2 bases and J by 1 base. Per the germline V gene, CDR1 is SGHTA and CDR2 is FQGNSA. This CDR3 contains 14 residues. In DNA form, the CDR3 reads TGTGCCAGCAGCTTACCAGGGGGGAACACTGAAGCTTTCTTT. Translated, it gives CASSLPGGNTEAFF.

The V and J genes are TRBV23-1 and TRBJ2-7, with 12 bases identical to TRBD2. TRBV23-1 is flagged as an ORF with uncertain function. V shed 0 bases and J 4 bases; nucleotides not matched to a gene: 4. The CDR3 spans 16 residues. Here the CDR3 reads CASSQSSSGRAYEQYF. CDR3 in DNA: TGCGCCAGCAGTCAATCTTCTAGCGGGAGGGCTTACGAGCAGTACTTC.

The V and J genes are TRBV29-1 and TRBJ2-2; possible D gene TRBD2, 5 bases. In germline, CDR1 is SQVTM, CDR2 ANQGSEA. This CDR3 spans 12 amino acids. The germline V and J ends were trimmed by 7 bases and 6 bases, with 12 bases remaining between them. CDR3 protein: CSGERESGELFF. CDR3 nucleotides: TGCAGCGGGGAGAGAGAATCCGGGGAGCTGTTTTTT.

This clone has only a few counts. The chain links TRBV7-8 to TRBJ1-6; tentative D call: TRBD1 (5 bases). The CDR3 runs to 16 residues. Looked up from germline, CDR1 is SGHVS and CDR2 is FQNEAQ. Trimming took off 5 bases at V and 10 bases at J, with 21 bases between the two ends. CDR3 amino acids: CASSPTPQGDGSPLHF. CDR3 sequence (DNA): TGTGCCAGCAGCCCAACCCCCCAGGGTGATGGGTCACCCCTCCACTTT.

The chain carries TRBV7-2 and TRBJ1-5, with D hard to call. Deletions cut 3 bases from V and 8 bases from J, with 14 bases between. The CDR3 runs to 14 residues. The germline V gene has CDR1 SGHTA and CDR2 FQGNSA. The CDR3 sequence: CASSFLSGIEPQHF. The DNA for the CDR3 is TGTGCCAGCAGCTTCCTGTCGGGTATCGAGCCCCAGCATTTT.

As DNA, the CDR3 is TGTGCCTGGCGGGGAGGGAGGACAGGGGAGTATGGCTACACCTTC. Amino acid sequence: CAWRGGRTGEYGYTF. The chain is built from TRBV30 and TRBJ1-2, with 9 bases aligning to TRBD1. This CDR3 spans 15 amino acids. V dropped 5 bases and J dropped 5; count of bases not matched to a gene: 12. The germline V gene has CDR1 GTSNPN and CDR2 SVGIG (reference sequence).

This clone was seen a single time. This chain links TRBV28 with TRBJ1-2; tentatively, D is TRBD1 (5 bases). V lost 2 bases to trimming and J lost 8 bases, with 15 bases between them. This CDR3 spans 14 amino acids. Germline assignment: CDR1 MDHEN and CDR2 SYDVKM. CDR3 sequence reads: CASSLTSGGYGYTF. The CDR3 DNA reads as TGTGCCAGCAGTTTAACCTCCGGGGGATACGGCTACACCTTC.

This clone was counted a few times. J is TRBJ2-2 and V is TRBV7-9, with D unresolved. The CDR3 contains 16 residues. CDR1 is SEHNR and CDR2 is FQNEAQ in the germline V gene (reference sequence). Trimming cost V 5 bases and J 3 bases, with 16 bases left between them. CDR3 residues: CASSQFRRSHTGELFF. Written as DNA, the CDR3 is TGTGCCAGCAGCCAGTTTCGCAGGTCGCACACCGGGGAGCTGTTTTTT.

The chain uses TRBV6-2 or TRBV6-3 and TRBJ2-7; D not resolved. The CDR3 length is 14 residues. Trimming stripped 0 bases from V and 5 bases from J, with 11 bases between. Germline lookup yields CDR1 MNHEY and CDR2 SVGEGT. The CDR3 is CASSYSETRNEQYF. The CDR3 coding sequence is TGTGCCAGCAGTTACTCCGAGACAAGGAACGAGCAGTACTTC.

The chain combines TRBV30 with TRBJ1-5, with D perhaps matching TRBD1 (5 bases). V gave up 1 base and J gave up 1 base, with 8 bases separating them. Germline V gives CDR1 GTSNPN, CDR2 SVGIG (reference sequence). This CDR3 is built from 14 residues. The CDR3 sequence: CAWSAGLSNQPQHF. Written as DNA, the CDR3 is TGTGCCTGGAGTGCGGGACTGAGCAATCAGCCCCAGCATTTT.